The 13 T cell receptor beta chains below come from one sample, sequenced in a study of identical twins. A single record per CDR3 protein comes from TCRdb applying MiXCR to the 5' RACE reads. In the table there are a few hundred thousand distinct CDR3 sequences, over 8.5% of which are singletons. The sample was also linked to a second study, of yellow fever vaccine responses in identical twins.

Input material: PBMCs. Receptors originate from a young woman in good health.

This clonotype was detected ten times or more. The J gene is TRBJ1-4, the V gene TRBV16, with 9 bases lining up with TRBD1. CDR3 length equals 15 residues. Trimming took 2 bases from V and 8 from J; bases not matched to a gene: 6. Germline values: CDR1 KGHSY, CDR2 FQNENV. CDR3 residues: CASSQMGQGFEKLFF. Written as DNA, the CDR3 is TGTGCCAGCAGCCAAATGGGACAGGGATTCGAAAAACTGTTTTTT.

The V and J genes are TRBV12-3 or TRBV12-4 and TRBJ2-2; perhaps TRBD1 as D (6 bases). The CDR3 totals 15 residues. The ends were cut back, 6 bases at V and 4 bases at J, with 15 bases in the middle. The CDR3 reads CASRNPQGSTGELFF. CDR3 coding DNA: TGTGCCAGCAGAAACCCCCAGGGGAGCACCGGGGAGCTGTTTTTT.

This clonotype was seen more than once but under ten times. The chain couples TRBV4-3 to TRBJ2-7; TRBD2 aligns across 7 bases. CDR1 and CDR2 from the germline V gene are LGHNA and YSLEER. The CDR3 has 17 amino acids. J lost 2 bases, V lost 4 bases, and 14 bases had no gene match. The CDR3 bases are TGCGCCAGCAGCCGCACCCTCGGAGGGCTAGCGGCCTACGAGCAGTACTTC. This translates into CASSRTLGGLAAYEQYF.

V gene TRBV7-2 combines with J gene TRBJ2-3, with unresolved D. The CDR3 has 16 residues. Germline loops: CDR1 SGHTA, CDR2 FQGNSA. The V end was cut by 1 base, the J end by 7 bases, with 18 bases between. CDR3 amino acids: CASSLVASGVGNTQYF. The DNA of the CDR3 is TGTGCCAGCAGCTTAGTGGCTAGTGGCGTCGGTAATACGCAGTATTTT.

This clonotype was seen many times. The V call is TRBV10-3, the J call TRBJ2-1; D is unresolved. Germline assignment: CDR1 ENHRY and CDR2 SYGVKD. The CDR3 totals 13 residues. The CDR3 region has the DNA TGTGTCACCAAGGGCCCTTCCTACAATGAGCAGTTCTTC. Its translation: CVTKGPSYNEQFF.

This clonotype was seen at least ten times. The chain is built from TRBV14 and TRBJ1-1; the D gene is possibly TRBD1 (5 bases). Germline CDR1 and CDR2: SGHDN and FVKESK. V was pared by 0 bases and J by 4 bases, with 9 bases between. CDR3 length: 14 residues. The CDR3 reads CASSQDLGGTEAFF. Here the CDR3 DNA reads TGTGCCAGCAGCCAAGATCTGGGGGGCACTGAAGCTTTCTTT.

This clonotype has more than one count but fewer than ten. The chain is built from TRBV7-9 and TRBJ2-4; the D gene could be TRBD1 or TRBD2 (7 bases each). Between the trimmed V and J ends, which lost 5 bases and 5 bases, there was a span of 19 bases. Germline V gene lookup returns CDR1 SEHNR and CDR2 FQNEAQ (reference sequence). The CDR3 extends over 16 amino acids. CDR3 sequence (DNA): TGTGCCAGCAGCCCGGTAAAGACAGGGAGGGAAAACATTCAGTACTTC. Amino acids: CASSPVKTGRENIQYF.

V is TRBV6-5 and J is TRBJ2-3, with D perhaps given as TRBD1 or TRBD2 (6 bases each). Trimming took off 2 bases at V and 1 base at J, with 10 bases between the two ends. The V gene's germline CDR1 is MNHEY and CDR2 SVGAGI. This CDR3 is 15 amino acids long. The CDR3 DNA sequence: TGTGCCAGCAGTTACGAGGGGGGTCGCACAGATACGCAGTATTTT. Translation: CASSYEGGRTDTQYF.

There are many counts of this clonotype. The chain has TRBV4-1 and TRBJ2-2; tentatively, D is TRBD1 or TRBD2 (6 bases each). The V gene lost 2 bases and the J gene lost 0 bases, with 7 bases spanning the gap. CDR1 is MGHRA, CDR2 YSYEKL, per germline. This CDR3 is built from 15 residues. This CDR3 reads CASSQRGPNTGELFF. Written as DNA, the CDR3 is TGCGCCAGCAGCCAACGGGGGCCGAACACCGGGGAGCTGTTTTTT.

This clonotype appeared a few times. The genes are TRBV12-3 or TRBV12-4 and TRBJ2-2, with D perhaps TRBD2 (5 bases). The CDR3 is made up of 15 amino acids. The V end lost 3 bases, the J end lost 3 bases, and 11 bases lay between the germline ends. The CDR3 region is CASSFGRIDTGELFF. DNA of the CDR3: TGTGCCAGCAGTTTTGGGAGAATAGACACCGGGGAGCTGTTTTTT.

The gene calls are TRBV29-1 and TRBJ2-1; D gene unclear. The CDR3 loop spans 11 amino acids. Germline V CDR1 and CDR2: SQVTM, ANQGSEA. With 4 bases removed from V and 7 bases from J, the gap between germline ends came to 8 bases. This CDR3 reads CSVAKENEQFF. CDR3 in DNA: TGCAGCGTTGCGAAGGAAAATGAGCAGTTCTTC.

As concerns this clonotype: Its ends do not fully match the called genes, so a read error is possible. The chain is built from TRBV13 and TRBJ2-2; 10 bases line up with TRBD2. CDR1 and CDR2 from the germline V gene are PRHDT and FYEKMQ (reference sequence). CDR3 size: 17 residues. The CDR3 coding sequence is TGTGCCAGCTGCCGGCTAGCGGGGGCTTGGGGCACCGGGGAGCCGTTTTTT. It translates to CASCRLAGAWGTGEPFF.

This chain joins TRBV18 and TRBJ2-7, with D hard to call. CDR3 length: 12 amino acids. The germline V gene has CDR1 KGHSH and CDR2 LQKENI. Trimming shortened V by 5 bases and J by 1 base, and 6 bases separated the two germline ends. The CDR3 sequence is CASSTASYEQYF. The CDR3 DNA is TGTGCCAGCTCAACAGCTTCCTACGAGCAGTACTTC.